This is a list of T cell receptor beta chains from one sample in a study of circulating and synovial CD4+ cells in juvenile arthritis. The method was immunoSEQ multiplex PCR; TCRdb's version includes in-frame clones alone and lacks a portion of them. The table includes some 33,000 clones, around 95% detected once. The sequenced sample was CD4+ T cells from blood. The receptor set was obtained from a human donor with juvenile idiopathic arthritis. Both conserved end residues are part of each CDR3. The D gene is left open where the match is weak. Only some rows state a clone size, as once, few, many or a class for expanded clones.

d_call j_call clone_size v_call cdr3_length cdr3_nt cdr3_aa
TRBD2 TRBJ2-1 . TRBV7-2 14 TGTGCCAGCAGTAAAGCGGGGGGGTACAATGAGCAGTTCTTC CASSKAGGYNEQFF
TRBD1 TRBJ2-1 once TRBV18 15 TGTGCCAGCTTCAAGGGGACAGGGGATCCCAATGAGCAGTTCTTC CASFKGTGDPNEQFF
. TRBJ1-6 . TRBV4-1 17 TGCGCCAGCAGCCAAGGACAATCTCCCTCCTATAATTCACCCCTCCACTTT CASSQGQSPSYNSPLHF
. TRBJ1-1 . TRBV6-5 13 TGTGCCAGCAGTAATGACAGGAACACTGAAGCTTTCTTT CASSNDRNTEAFF
TRBD1 TRBJ1-2 . TRBV18 14 TGTGCCAGCTCACCCCTGACAGGGTTAGACGGCTACACCTTC CASSPLTGLDGYTF
. TRBJ2-3 . TRBV7-8 16 TGTGCCAGCAGCTTAGACTCTGTCATTAGCACAGATACGCAGTATTTT CASSLDSVISTDTQYF
. TRBJ2-5 . TRBV9 16 TGTGCCAGCAGCGTAGGGGCAGGGGCCCTAGGAGAGACCCAGTACTTC CASSVGAGALGETQYF
. TRBJ1-6 . TRBV5-1 15 TGCGCCAGCACCCGGACCGGGACTGACAATTCACCCCTCCACTTT CASTRTGTDNSPLHF
. TRBJ1-1 few TRBV18 13 TGTGCCAGCCACACGGGAATGAACACTGAAGCTTTCTTT CASHTGMNTEAFF
TRBD1 TRBJ2-7 . TRBV6-6 13 TGTGCCAGCAGCCCACGAGTAAGCGACAGGGAGTACTTC CASSPRVSDREYF
. TRBJ1-5 once TRBV7-9 16 TGTGCCAGCAGCTTAGGATCGAGGCAGGGTAATCAGCCCCAGCATTTT CASSLGSRQGNQPQHF
TRBD2 TRBJ2-5 . TRBV5-1 13 TGCGCCAGCAGTGGGACTAGCGTGGAGACCCAGTACTTC CASSGTSVETQYF
TRBD1 TRBJ2-5 . TRBV4-1 15 TGCGCCAGCCGGCGAGCAGGGGGCGTGGGGGAGACCCAGTACTTC CASRRAGGVGETQYF
TRBD2 TRBJ2-6 . TRBV5-6 19 TGTGCCAGCAGCTCCCGGACTAGCGGGGTGTTATCTGGGGCCAACGTCCTGACTTTC CASSSRTSGVLSGANVLTF
TRBD1 TRBJ2-1 . TRBV4-3 14 TGCGCCAGCAGCGGGACAGGTAAATACAATGAGCAGTTCTTC CASSGTGKYNEQFF
. TRBJ2-3 . TRBV7-2 14 TGTGCCAGCAGCTTAGGTGGCTTCACAGATACGCAGTATTTT CASSLGGFTDTQYF
. TRBJ1-4 . TRBV29-1 12 TGCAGCGTTGTATTTAATAATGAAAAACTGTTTTTT CSVVFNNEKLFF
. TRBJ2-7 . TRBV18 13 TGTGCCAGCTCACCAGGCCAGGACTACGAGCAGTACTTC CASSPGQDYEQYF
TRBD1 TRBJ1-1 once TRBV2 15 TGTGCCAGCAGCCGACAGGGGGGGACGAACACTGAAGCTTTCTTT CASSRQGGTNTEAFF
. TRBJ1-6 . TRBV18 14 TGTGCCAGCTCACCACAGGGGAGGAATTCCCCCCTCCACTTT CASSPQGRNSPLHF
. TRBJ2-7 . TRBV5-5 16 TGTGCCAGCAGCTTGCTGGGTCCCCCCCTAGTTGACGAGCAGTACTTC CASSLLGPPLVDEQYF
. TRBJ2-1 . TRBV7-2 13 TGTGCCAGCAGCATACAGGGTTGGAATGAGCAGTTCTTC CASSIQGWNEQFF
TRBD1 TRBJ2-5 . TRBV2 12 TGTGCCAGTGGACAGGGTGGTGTGACCCAGTACTTC CASGQGGVTQYF
. TRBJ1-2 . TRBV18 14 TGTGCCAGCTCTCAACAGGGACCTAACTATGGCTACACCTTC CASSQQGPNYGYTF
TRBD1 TRBJ2-3 . TRBV7-2 14 TGTGCCAGCAGCCTCTCACAGGGGGCCGGTACGCAGTATTTT CASSLSQGAGTQYF
. TRBJ1-5 . TRBV4-1 14 TGCGCCAGCAGCCAAGTCCAGCAGCGGGAACCCCAGCATTTT CASSQVQQREPQHF
TRBD2 TRBJ2-2 . TRBV11-3 16 TGTGCCAGCAGCTTAAGTTTCAGCGGGGGCACCGGGGAGCTGTTTTTT CASSLSFSGGTGELFF
TRBD2 TRBJ2-2 once TRBV18 19 TGTGCCAGCTCACTTGACTCTAGCGGGGGGGCCCGAAACACCGGGGAGCTGTTTTTT CASSLDSSGGARNTGELFF
. TRBJ1-6 . TRBV6-6 12 TGTGCCAGCAGTCCCCGTGGGAGACCCCTCCACTTT CASSPRGRPLHF
TRBD1 TRBJ1-2 . TRBV29-1 15 TGCAGCGTTGAAAACCGCAGACAGGGGAACTATGGCTACACCTTC CSVENRRQGNYGYTF
. TRBJ2-5 . TRBV5-4 15 TGTGCCAGCAGCCCGGGCGGAGGGGGCAGAGAGACCCAGTACTTC CASSPGGGGRETQYF
. TRBJ2-6 . TRBV7-6 15 TGTGCCAGCAGCCTTGACAGCTCTGGGGCCAACGTCCTGACTTTC CASSLDSSGANVLTF
TRBD1 TRBJ2-1 . TRBV5-4 14 TGTGCCAGCAGCACAGGGGGCAGCTACAATGAGCAGTTCTTC CASSTGGSYNEQFF
. TRBJ2-7 . TRBV12-5 14 TGTGCTAGTGGTCCCCGGACAGACGCCTACGAGCAGTACTTC CASGPRTDAYEQYF
TRBD1 TRBJ1-1 . TRBV6-5 15 TGTGCCAGCAGTTACTCTGGGCAGGGGGTCACTGAAGCTTTCTTT CASSYSGQGVTEAFF
. TRBJ1-5 . TRBV15 15 TGTGCCACCAGCAGAGATCCTTCCAGCAATCAGCCCCAGCATTTT CATSRDPSSNQPQHF
TRBD1 TRBJ2-3 . TRBV5-6 14 TGTGCCAGCAGCTGGGGACAGGGGAGGGATACGCAGTATTTT CASSWGQGRDTQYF
TRBD1 TRBJ2-3 . TRBV11-3 14 TGTGCCAGCAGCTTAGGGCCCAGGGGGGATACGCAGTATTTT CASSLGPRGDTQYF
TRBD1 TRBJ2-7 . TRBV4-3 17 TGCGCCAGCAGCCAAGATATCGAGACAGGGTCCCCCTACGAGCAGTACTTC CASSQDIETGSPYEQYF
TRBD2 TRBJ2-1 . TRBV10-3 14 TGTGCCATCAAAGGTAGCGGGGGCCCCAATGAGCAGTTCTTC CAIKGSGGPNEQFF
TRBD1 TRBJ2-7 . TRBV7-2 14 TGTGCCAGCAGCTTAGCGGACAGGGTCTACGAGCAGTACTTC CASSLADRVYEQYF
. TRBJ2-3 few TRBV5-4 13 TGTGCCAGCAGCACAACAGGGATAGATACGCAGTATTTT CASSTTGIDTQYF
TRBD2 TRBJ2-5 . TRBV5-1 16 TGCGCCAGCAGCTTTCAAACCGGGGGGGACCAAGAGACCCAGTACTTC CASSFQTGGDQETQYF
TRBD1 TRBJ1-2 . TRBV6-1 15 TGTGCCAGCAGTGAAGACAGGGGGCGTTACTATGGCTACACCTTC CASSEDRGRYYGYTF
TRBD1 TRBJ1-1 . TRBV5-1 16 TGCGCCAGCAGCCGGGAGACAGGGCTGGCGGACACTGAAGCTTTCTTT CASSRETGLADTEAFF
. TRBJ1-3 . TRBV7-2 15 TGTGCCAGCAGCTTACAGGCAGGGTCTGGAAACACCATATATTTT CASSLQAGSGNTIYF
. TRBJ2-7 once TRBV11-2 13 TGTGCCAGCAGCTTACCAGGAAGGTACGAGCAGTACTTC CASSLPGRYEQYF
. TRBJ1-1 . TRBV7-3 16 TGTGCCAGCAGCGAAAGGGGGAGGGGTATGAACACTGAAGCTTTCTTT CASSERGRGMNTEAFF
. TRBJ2-7 . TRBV7-2 13 TGTGCCAGCAGCTTAACTAGCTACTACGAGCAGTACTTC CASSLTSYYEQYF
. TRBJ2-1 . TRBV12-5 13 TGTGCTAGTGGCCACAGGGGGGGGAATGAGCAGTTCTTC CASGHRGGNEQFF
. TRBJ1-5 . TRBV4-3 17 TGCGCCAGCAGCCAAAGCGCTTGGGGGGAAGGCAATCAGCCCCAGCATTTT CASSQSAWGEGNQPQHF
. TRBJ2-5 . TRBV6-6 14 TGTGCCAGCAGTTACGTTTCTGGGGAGCAGACCCAGTACTTC CASSYVSGEQTQYF
. TRBJ1-1 . TRBV6-5 14 TGTGCCAGCAGCCACGGACAAAGGGGCACTGAAGCTTTCTTT CASSHGQRGTEAFF
. TRBJ1-2 once TRBV7-2 12 TGTGCCAGCAGCCTATCCAACTATGGCTACACCTTC CASSLSNYGYTF
. TRBJ1-1 . TRBV18 14 TGTGCCAGCTCACAGGACAGCTCGAACACTGAAGCTTTCTTT CASSQDSSNTEAFF